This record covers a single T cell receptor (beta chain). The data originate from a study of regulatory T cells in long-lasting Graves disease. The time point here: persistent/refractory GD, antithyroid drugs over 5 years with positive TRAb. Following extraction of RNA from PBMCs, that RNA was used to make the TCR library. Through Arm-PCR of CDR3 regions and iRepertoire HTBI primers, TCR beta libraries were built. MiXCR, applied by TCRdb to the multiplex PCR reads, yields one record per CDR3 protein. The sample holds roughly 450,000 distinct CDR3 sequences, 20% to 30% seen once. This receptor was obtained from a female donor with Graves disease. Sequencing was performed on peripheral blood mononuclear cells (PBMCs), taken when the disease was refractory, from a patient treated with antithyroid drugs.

The CDR3 DNA follows: TGTGCCATCGGCGCATGGGGCTCCTACGAGCAGTACTTC. As protein: CAIGAWGSYEQYF. The chain is built from TRBV10-3 and TRBJ2-7; no clear D gene. The CDR3 covers 13 residues. Germline V gives CDR1 ENHRY, CDR2 SYGVKD. Deletions cut 8 bases from V and 0 bases from J, with 11 bases between.